The clone carrying this TCR beta chain was counted at least ten times. Antigen: not known. The data derive from a study of T cell repertoires in cytomegalovirus infection. Across the whole study: In public TCR beta signatures, there were indications of both CMV infection and matching HLA type. Whole-study results and caveats: Dominating the ex vivo response were TCR beta clonotypes that were CMV-specific and HLA-C-restricted.

TCRdb called the reads again in MiXCR, with one record for every CDR3 protein. The sample consists of fewer than 550,000 distinct CDR3 sequences, roughly 10% of them appearing once. This CDR3 region has 13 residues. V lost 6 bases and J lost 4, with 11 bases in between. The clonotype originates from a human donor in good health (CMV status not recorded). Some clones in this sample may be carry-over from other donors' samples. The chain employs TRBV12-3 or TRBV12-4 and TRBJ2-3; D is perhaps TRBD2 (5 bases). Sequencing used PBMCs. The CDR3 here is CASSLRGADTQYF. CDR3 coding DNA: TGTGCCAGCAGCCTACGGGGTGCAGATACGCAGTATTTT.